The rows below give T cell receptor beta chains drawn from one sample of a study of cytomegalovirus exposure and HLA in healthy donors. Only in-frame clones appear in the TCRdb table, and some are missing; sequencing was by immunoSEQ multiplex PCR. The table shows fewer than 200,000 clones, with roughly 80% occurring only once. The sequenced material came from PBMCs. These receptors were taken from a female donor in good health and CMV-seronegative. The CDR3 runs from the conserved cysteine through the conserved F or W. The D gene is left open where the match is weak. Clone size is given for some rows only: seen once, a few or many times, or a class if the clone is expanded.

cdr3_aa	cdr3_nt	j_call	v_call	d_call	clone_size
CASSRDRDYEQYF	TGTGCCAGCAGCCGGGACAGAGACTACGAGCAGTACTTC	TRBJ2-7	TRBV11-1	TRBD1	NA
CASSLMREETQYF	TGCGCCAGCAGCTTAATGCGGGAAGAGACCCAGTACTTC	TRBJ2-5	TRBV5-1	NA	NA
CAWSVRQGDSPLHF	TGTGCCTGGAGTGTACGGCAGGGTGACTCACCCCTCCACTTT	TRBJ1-6	TRBV30	NA	NA
CASSPRREVVGELFF	TGTGCCAGCAGTCCTCGGCGGGAGGTCGTCGGGGAGCTGTTTTTT	TRBJ2-2	TRBV25-1	TRBD2	NA
CASSIQQGAGDGYTF	TGTGCCAGTAGTATACAACAGGGGGCAGGTGATGGCTACACCTTC	TRBJ1-2	TRBV19	TRBD1	few
CASSLVYQGDYGYTF	TGTGCCAGCAGCTTGGTTTACCAGGGTGACTATGGCTACACCTTC	TRBJ1-2	TRBV5-6	NA	NA
CASSPQGGQPQHF	TGTGCCAGCAGCCCCCAGGGGGGACAGCCCCAGCATTTT	TRBJ1-5	TRBV6-1	TRBD1	few
CASSLGTGVYEQYF	TGTGCCAGCAGTTTAGGGACAGGGGTCTACGAGCAGTACTTC	TRBJ2-7	TRBV27	TRBD1	NA
CASSQGAGGLNQPQHF	TGTGCCAGCAGCCAAGGGGCAGGGGGTCTCAATCAGCCCCAGCATTTT	TRBJ1-5	TRBV4-2	TRBD1	NA
CASGTQVLTF	TGTGCCAGCGGGACACAAGTCCTGACTTTC	TRBJ2-6	TRBV27	NA	NA
CASSLAPRQGNTGELFF	TGTGCCAGCAGCTTAGCCCCAAGACAGGGTAACACCGGGGAGCTGTTTTTT	TRBJ2-2	TRBV11-1	TRBD1	NA
CASRPSGSSYEQYF	TGTGCCAGCAGACCCAGCGGGAGCTCCTACGAGCAGTACTTC	TRBJ2-7	TRBV27	TRBD2	NA
CASSVTQGLTDTQYF	TGTGCCAGCAGCGTAACCCAGGGTCTGACAGATACGCAGTATTTT	TRBJ2-3	TRBV9	NA	NA
CASSLRTETYEQYF	TGTGCCAGTAGTCTCCGGACAGAGACCTACGAGCAGTACTTC	TRBJ2-7	TRBV19	NA	NA
CASSQGPGQDSGNTIYF	TGTGCCAGCAGCCAAGGCCCGGGACAGGACTCTGGAAACACCATATATTTT	TRBJ1-3	TRBV4-2	TRBD1	NA
CASNVQGTMNTEAFF	TGTGCCAGTAATGTCCAGGGGACTATGAACACTGAAGCTTTCTTT	TRBJ1-1	TRBV19	NA	NA
CASSARLAGRPDTQYF	TGTGCCAGCAGTGCCCGACTAGCGGGACGCCCAGATACGCAGTATTTT	TRBJ2-3	TRBV27	TRBD2	few
CASSPWDTSYEQYF	TGTGCCAGCTCACCATGGGACACCAGCTACGAGCAGTACTTC	TRBJ2-7	TRBV18	NA	NA
CASRGTGLKTQYF	TGTGCCAGCAGGGGGACAGGGTTGAAGACCCAGTACTTC	TRBJ2-5	TRBV27	TRBD1	NA
CASNSARTQYF	TGTGCCAGCAACTCCGCCCGGACGCAGTATTTT	TRBJ2-3	TRBV6-5	NA	NA
CASSPDLAQFF	TGTGCCAGCAGCCCGGACTTGGCGCAGTTCTTC	TRBJ2-1	TRBV7-9	NA	NA
CAWNRDGYGYTF	TGTGCCTGGAACAGGGATGGCTATGGCTACACCTTC	TRBJ1-2	TRBV30	NA	few
CASSPGQGNNYGYTF	TGTGCCAGCAGCCCGGGACAGGGGAATAACTATGGCTACACCTTC	TRBJ1-2	TRBV9	TRBD1	NA
CASSEWGEGNTIYF	TGTGCCAGCAGTGAATGGGGGGAAGGGAACACCATATATTTT	TRBJ1-3	TRBV25-1	NA	NA
CASSQKFRSSGTGDYGYTF	TGCGCCAGCAGCCAAAAATTTCGTTCCTCCGGGACAGGGGACTATGGCTACACCTTC	TRBJ1-2	TRBV4-1	TRBD1	once
CASKGNYGYTF	TGTGCCAGCAAGGGGAACTATGGCTACACCTTC	TRBJ1-2	TRBV28	NA	many
CASSPPLSGGNYGYTF	TGTGCCAGCTCACCACCTTTATCAGGGGGCAACTATGGCTACACCTTC	TRBJ1-2	TRBV18	TRBD1	NA
CASSEREGGTQYF	TGTGCCAGCAGTGAAAGGGAGGGGGGGACCCAGTACTTC	TRBJ2-5	TRBV25-1	NA	few
CASRGLAGSTDTQYF	TGTGCCAGCAGGGGACTAGCGGGGAGCACAGATACGCAGTATTTT	TRBJ2-3	TRBV6-4	TRBD2	NA
CASSYSPGGYNEQFF	TGTGCCAGCAGTTACAGCCCTGGGGGGTACAATGAGCAGTTCTTC	TRBJ2-1	TRBV6-5	NA	NA
CSAQTGGGYTF	TGCAGTGCGCAGACAGGTGGTGGCTACACCTTC	TRBJ1-2	TRBV20-1	NA	NA
CASSFKRGETQYF	TGTGCCAGCAGTTTTAAAAGGGGAGAGACCCAGTACTTC	TRBJ2-5	TRBV27	NA	NA
CASSETTGDNTEAFF	TGTGCCAGCAGCGAAACAACAGGGGATAACACTGAAGCTTTCTTT	TRBJ1-1	TRBV5-4	TRBD1	NA
CASSWTGGEYEQYF	TGTGCCAGCAGCTGGACAGGGGGGGAGTACGAGCAGTACTTC	TRBJ2-7	TRBV11-2	TRBD1	NA
CASSLDNARNTIYF	TGTGCCAGCAGCTTAGACAACGCTAGAAACACCATATATTTT	TRBJ1-3	TRBV7-3	NA	NA
CASSLAGPNQPQHF	TGTGCCAGCAGTTTAGCGGGGCCCAATCAGCCCCAGCATTTT	TRBJ1-5	TRBV27	NA	NA